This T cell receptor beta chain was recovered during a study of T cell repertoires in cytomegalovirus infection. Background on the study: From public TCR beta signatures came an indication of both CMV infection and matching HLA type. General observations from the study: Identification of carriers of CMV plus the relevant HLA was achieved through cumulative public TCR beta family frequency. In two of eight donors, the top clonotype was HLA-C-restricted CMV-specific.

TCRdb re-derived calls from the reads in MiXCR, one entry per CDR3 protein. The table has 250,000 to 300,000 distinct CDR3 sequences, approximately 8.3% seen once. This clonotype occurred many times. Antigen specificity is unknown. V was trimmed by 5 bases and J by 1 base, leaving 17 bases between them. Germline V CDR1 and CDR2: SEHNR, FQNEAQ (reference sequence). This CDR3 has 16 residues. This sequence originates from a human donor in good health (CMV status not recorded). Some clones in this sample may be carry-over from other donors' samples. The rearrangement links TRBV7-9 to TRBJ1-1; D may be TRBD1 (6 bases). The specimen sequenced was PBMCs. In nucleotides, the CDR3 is TGTGCCAGCAGCGGGACATCAACGATGGGGAACACTGAAGCTTTCTTT. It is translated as CASSGTSTMGNTEAFF.